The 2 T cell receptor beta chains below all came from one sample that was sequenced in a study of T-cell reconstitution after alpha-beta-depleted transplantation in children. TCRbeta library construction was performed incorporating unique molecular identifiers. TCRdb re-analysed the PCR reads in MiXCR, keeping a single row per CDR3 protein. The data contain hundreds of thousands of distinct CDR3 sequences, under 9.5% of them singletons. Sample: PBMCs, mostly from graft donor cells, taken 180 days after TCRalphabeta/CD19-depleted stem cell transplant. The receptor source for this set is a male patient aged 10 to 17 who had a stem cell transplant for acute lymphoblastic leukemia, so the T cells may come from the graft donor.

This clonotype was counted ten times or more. CDR3 nucleotide sequence: TGTGCCAGCACTCCGGGACTAAGCCACGGGGAGCTGTTTTTT. This sequence encodes CASTPGLSHGELFF. The chain uses TRBV12-3 or TRBV12-4 and TRBJ2-2, with 7 bases aligning to TRBD2. The CDR3 runs 14 residues. V was pared by 7 bases and J by 7 bases, with 9 bases of the junction left unmatched.

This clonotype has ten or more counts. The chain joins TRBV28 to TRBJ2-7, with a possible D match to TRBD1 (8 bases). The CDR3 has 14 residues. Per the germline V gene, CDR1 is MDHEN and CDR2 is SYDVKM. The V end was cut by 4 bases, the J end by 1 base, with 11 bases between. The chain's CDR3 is CASSYRGGSYEQYF. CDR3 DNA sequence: TGTGCCAGCAGTTACAGGGGGGGGTCCTACGAGCAGTACTTC.